The next 10 T cell receptor beta chains were all read from a single sample in a study of blood T cells in healthy people across ages. Primed by a sample-barcoded 5' primer and a J-beta primer mix, a second PCR proceeded for roughly 7 to 12 cycles. TCRdb re-called the 5' RACE reads through MiXCR, storing one row per CDR3 protein. There are more than 750,000 distinct CDR3 sequences in the sample; roughly 29% occur only once, and about 10% lies in the top ten. These same data were also listed under a study on T cells of mothers and their children.

The sequencing input was blood. These receptors all stem from a woman between 35 and 50 years old in good health.

This clonotype appeared once. The chain has TRBV7-2 and TRBJ2-1; 10 bases agree with TRBD1. The germline V gene has CDR1 SGHTA and CDR2 FQGNSA. Trimming cost V 7 bases and J 5 bases; bases outside gene matches: 8. The CDR3 sequence is 15 residues long. The CDR3 DNA reads as TGTGCCAGCACCCGACAGGGGGCTGTGGACAATGAGCAGTTCTTC. Amino acid sequence: CASTRQGAVDNEQFF.

Comments on this clonotype: Since a much larger clone is just one base distant, this may be a read error. The chain carries TRBV2 and TRBJ2-6, with D maybe TRBD1 (5 bases). Germline assignment: CDR1 SNHLY and CDR2 FYNNEI. This CDR3 is built from 14 residues. In DNA form, the CDR3 reads TGTGCCAGCAGTGACATAGCTGGGGCCGACGTCCTGACTTTC. Protein product: CASSDIAGADVLTF. The full variable domain, completed using reference TRBV2 and TRBJ2-6, is EPEVTQTPSHQVTQMGQEVILRCVPISNHLYFYWYRQILGQKVEFLVSFYNNEISEKSEIFDDQFSVERPDGSNFTLKIRSTKLEDSAMYFCASSDIAGADVLTFGAGSRLTVL.

Here the CDR3 reads CATSDSPSEGDEQFF. In DNA, the CDR3 is TGTGCCACCAGTGATTCACCTTCAGAGGGAGATGAGCAGTTCTTC. This chain joins TRBV24-1 and TRBJ2-1, with D tentatively TRBD2 (5 bases). The germline V gene has CDR1 KGHDR and CDR2 SFDVKD. The CDR3 has 15 residues. Trimming took 2 bases from V and 8 from J, leaving 15 bases between them.

There are many counts of this clonotype. In nucleotides, the CDR3 is TGTGCCAGCACCCCCCCGGGCTCCAGGGGGGACGAGCAGTACTTC. This gives the protein CASTPPGSRGDEQYF. The genes are TRBV6-5 and TRBJ2-7, with D possibly being TRBD1 (7 bases). Trimming removed 7 bases from V and 5 bases from J, with 21 bases in between. This CDR3 comprises 15 residues. CDR1 and CDR2 (germline): MNHEY, SVGAGI.

This clonotype has ten or more counts. This chain joins TRBV10-3 and TRBJ2-7, with D tentatively TRBD1 (6 bases). In germline, CDR1 is ENHRY, CDR2 SYGVKD. The V gene lost 11 bases and the J gene lost 3 bases, with 14 bases spanning the gap. There are 12 residues in the CDR3. CDR3 sequence: CAAGQFIYEQYF. CDR3 in DNA: TGTGCCGCAGGACAGTTTATCTACGAGCAGTACTTC.

In its sample, this clonotype was seen a few times. The chain links TRBV2 to TRBJ2-7; 10 bases match TRBD2. Trimming cost V 6 bases and J 1 base; bases outside gene matches: 6. Germline V gene lookup returns CDR1 SNHLY and CDR2 FYNNEI. The CDR3 spans 15 residues. The CDR3 DNA sequence: TGTGCCAGCAGGGGTTCTAGCGGGGGATCCTACGAGCAGTACTTC. It translates to CASRGSSGGSYEQYF.

About this clonotype: This is likely a read error, given that the CDR3 carries no conserved phenylalanine or tryptophan at its end. This chain links TRBV7-3 with TRBJ2-1, with D possibly TRBD1 on 5 matching bases. CDR1 and CDR2 (germline): SGHTA, FQGTGA. The CDR3 covers 17 residues. Deletions cut 1 base from V and 2 bases from J, with 15 bases between. The DNA for the CDR3 is TGTGCCAGCAGCTTAATGATTGGGGCCCCTGCCTACAATGAGCAGTTCTCC. Residues: CASSLMIGAPAYNEQFS.

The chain links TRBV20-1 to TRBJ2-4; a weak D match, TRBD2 (7 bases). The DNA end is more similar to TRBJ2-5, so the J call may be wrong. The germline CDR1 and CDR2 sequences are DFQATT and SNEGSKA (reference sequence). The CDR3 consists of 13 residues. Here the CDR3 reads CSARRRGGETQYF. The CDR3 DNA reads TGCAGTGCTAGACGTAGGGGGGGGGAGACCCAGTACTTC.

About this clonotype itself: With a much larger clone just one base away, this may be a read error. J is TRBJ2-5 and V is TRBV5-1; 9 bases map to TRBD1. This CDR3 has 15 residues. Germline loops: CDR1 SGHRS, CDR2 YFSETQ. For the CDR3, the DNA is TGCGCCCGCAGCTCCGAACAGGGGGCACAAGAGACCCAGTACTTC. Translated, it gives CARSSEQGAQETQYF.

The chain recombines TRBV5-5 with TRBJ1-1, with TRBD1 matching 9 bases. Germline V gene data show CDR1 as SGHKS and CDR2 as YYEKEE (reference sequence). The CDR3 has 15 amino acids. V shed 2 bases and J 1 base; nucleotides not matched to a gene: 3. The CDR3 loop is CASSFMDRGNTEAFF. In DNA, the CDR3 is TGTGCCAGCAGCTTTATGGACAGGGGGAACACTGAAGCTTTCTTT. The full variable domain, its missing parts supplied by reference TRBV5-5 and TRBJ1-1, is DAGVTQSPTHLIKTRGQQVTLRCSPISGHKSVSWYQQVLGQGPQFIFQYYEKEERGRGNFPDRFSARQFPNYSSELNVNALLLGDSALYLCASSFMDRGNTEAFFGQGTRLTVV.